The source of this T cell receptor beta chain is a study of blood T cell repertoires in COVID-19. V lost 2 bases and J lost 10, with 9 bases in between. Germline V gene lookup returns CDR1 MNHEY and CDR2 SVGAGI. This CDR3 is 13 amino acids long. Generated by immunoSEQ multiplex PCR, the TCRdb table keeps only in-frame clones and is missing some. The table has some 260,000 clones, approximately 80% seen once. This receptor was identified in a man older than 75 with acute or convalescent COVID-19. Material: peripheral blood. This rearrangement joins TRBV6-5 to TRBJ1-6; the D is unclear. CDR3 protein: CASSYGPGSPLHF. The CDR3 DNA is TGTGCCAGCAGTTACGGGCCAGGATCACCCCTCCACTTT.